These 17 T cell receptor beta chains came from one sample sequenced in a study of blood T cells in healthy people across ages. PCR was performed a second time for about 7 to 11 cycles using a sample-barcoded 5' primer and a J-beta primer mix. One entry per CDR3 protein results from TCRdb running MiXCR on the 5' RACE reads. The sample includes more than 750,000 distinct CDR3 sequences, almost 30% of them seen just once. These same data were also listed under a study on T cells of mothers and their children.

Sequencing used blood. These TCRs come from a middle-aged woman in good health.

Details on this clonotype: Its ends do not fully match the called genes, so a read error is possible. The CDR3 DNA reads as TGTGCCGGCAGCGCCCCGGGACTAGCGGTTGGGTACGAGCAGTACTTC. Its protein product is CAGSAPGLAVGYEQYF. The rearrangement uses TRBV7-2 and TRBJ2-4; 11 bases are shared with TRBD2. The J call may be wrong; the DNA end is better matched by TRBJ2-7. The CDR3 loop spans 16 amino acids. CDR1 is SGHTA, CDR2 FQGNSA, per germline.

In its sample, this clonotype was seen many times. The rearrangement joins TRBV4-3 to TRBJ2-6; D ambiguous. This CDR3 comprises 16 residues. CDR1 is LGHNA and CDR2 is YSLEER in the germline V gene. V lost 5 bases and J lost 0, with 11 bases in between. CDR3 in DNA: TGCGCCAGCAGCGCCCAACACAGCTCTGGGGCCAACGTCCTGACTTTC. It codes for CASSAQHSSGANVLTF.

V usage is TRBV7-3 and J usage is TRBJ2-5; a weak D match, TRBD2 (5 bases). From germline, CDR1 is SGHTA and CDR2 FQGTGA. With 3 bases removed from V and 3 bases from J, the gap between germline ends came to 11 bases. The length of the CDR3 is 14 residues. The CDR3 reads CASSFSVDKETQYF. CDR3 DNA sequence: TGTGCCAGCAGCTTTAGCGTAGACAAAGAGACCCAGTACTTC. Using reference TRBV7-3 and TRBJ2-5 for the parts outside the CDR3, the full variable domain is GAGVSQTPSNKVTEKGKYVELRCDPISGHTALYWYRQSLGQGPEFLIYFQGTGAADDSGLPNDRFFAVRPEGSVSTLKIQRTERGDSAVYLCASSFSVDKETQYFGPGTRLLVL.

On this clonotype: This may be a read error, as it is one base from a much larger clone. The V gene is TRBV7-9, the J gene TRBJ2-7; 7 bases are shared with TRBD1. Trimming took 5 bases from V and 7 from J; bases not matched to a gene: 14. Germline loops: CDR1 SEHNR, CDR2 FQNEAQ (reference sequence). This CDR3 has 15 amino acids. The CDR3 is CASSQPGQIYNEQYF. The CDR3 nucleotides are TGTGCCAGCAGCCAGCCGGGACAGATATACAATGAGCAGTACTTC.

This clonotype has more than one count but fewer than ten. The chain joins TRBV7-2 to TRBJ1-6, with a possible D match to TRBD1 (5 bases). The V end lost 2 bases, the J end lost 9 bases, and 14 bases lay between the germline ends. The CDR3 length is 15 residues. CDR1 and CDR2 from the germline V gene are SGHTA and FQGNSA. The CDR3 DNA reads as TGTGCCAGCAGCTTAAACCGGGGGTTTGGTTCACCCCTCCACTTT. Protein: CASSLNRGFGSPLHF.

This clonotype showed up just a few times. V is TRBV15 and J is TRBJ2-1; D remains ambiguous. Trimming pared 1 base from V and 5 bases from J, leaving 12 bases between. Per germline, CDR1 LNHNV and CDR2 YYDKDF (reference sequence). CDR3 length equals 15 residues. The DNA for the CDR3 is TGTGCCACCAGCAGAGCTGGCCTCTCAAACAATGAGCAGTTCTTC. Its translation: CATSRAGLSNNEQFF.

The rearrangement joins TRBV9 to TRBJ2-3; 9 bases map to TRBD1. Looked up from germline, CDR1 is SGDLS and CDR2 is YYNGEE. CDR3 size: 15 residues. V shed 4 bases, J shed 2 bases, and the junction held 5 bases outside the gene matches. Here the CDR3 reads CASSTRTGDTDTQYF. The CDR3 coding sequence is TGTGCCAGCAGCACAAGGACAGGGGACACAGATACGCAGTATTTT.

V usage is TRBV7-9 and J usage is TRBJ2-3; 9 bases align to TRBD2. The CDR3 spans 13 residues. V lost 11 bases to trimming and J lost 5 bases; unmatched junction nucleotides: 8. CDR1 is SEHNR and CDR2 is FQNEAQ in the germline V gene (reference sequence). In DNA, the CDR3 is TGTGCCCTCGCGGGGGGGCTGGTAGATACGCAGTATTTT. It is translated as CALAGGLVDTQYF.

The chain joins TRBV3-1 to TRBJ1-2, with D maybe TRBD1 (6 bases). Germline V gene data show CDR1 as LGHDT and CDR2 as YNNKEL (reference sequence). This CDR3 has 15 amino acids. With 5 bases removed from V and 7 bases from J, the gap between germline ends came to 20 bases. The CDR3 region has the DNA TGTGCCAGCAGCACCCGACAAGGGGGGACGGTTGGCTACACCTTC. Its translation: CASSTRQGGTVGYTF.

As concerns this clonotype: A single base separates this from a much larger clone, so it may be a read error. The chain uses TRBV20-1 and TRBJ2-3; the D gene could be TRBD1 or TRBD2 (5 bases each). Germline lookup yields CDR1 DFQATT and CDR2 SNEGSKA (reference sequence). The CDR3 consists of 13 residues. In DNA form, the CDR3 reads TGCAGTACTAGAGAGGGGTTTCAAGATACGCAGTATTTT. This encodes CSTREGFQDTQYF.

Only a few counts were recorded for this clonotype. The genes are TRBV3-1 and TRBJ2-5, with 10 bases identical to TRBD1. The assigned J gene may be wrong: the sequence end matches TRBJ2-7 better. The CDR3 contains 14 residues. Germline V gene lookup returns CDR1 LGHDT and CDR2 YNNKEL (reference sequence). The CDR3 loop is CASSRGTGETEQYF. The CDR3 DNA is TGTGCCAGCAGCCGAGGGACAGGGGAAACCGAGCAGTACTTC.

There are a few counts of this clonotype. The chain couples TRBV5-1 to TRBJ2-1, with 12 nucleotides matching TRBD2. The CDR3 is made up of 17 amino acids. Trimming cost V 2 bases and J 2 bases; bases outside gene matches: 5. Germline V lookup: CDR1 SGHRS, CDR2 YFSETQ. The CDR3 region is CASSFRPSGGAYNEQFF. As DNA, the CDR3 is TGCGCCAGCAGCTTCCGCCCTAGCGGGGGGGCCTACAATGAGCAGTTCTTC.

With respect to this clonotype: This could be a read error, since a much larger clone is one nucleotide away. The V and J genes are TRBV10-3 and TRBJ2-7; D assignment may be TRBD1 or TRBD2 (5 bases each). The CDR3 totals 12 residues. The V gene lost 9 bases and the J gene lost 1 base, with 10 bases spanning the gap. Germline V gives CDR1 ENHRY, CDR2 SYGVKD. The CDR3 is CAMGTDSYEQYF. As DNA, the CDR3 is TGTGCCATGGGGACGGATTCCTACGAGCAGTACTTC.

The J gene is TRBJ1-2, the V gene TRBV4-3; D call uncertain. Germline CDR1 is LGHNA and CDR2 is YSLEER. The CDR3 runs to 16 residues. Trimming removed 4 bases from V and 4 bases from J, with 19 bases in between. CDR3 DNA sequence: TGCGCCAGCAGCCGGGCAGCCGGGCCCGAGGGCTATGGCTACACCTTC. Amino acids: CASSRAAGPEGYGYTF.

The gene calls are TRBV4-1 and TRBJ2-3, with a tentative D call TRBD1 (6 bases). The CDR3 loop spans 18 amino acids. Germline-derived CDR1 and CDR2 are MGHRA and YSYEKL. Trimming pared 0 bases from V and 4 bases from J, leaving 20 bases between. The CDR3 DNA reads TGCGCCAGCAGCCAAGATAACGAGTACAGGGAGTATGCAGATACGCAGTATTTT. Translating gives CASSQDNEYREYADTQYF.

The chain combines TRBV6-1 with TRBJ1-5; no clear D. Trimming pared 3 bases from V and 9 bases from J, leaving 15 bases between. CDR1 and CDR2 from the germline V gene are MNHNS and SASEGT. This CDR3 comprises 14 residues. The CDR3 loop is CASSDWGLDRPQHF. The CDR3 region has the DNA TGTGCCAGCAGTGATTGGGGATTGGATCGGCCCCAGCATTTT.

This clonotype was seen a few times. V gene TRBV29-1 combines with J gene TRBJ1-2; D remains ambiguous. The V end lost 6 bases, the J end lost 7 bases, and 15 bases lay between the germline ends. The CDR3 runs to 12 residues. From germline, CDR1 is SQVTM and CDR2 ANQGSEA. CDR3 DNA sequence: TGCAGCGTCCACGACGTCCAGGTTGGCTACACCTTC. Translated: CSVHDVQVGYTF.